Below, 14 T cell receptor beta chains from the same sample are listed, as sequenced in a study of blood T cell repertoires in COVID-19. Only in-frame clones appear in the TCRdb table, and some are missing; sequencing was by immunoSEQ multiplex PCR. This sample yields 250,000 or so clones, of which 85% to 90% are seen a single time; about 4% belongs to the top ten. The sequencing sample was made of PBMCs or T cells enriched from blood (not recorded which). The receptors come from a young woman with acute COVID-19.

This rearrangement joins TRBV28 to TRBJ1-2, with a weak D call TRBD1 (6 bases). Germline CDR1 reads MDHEN; CDR2 reads SYDVKM. Trimming pared 7 bases from V and 0 bases from J, leaving 21 bases between. This CDR3 has 17 amino acids. This CDR3 is CASTPPGQQEANYGYTF. CDR3 sequence (DNA): TGTGCCAGCACACCCCCGGGACAACAAGAAGCTAACTATGGCTACACCTTC.

The chain carries TRBV4-2 and TRBJ2-7; weak D call: TRBD2 (6 bases). V gave up 4 bases and J gave up 4 bases, with 14 bases separating them. The germline CDR1 and CDR2 sequences are LGHNA and YNFKEQ. This CDR3 has 14 residues. For the CDR3, the DNA is TGTGCCAGCAGCCTCGAAACTAGCAGTTACGAGCAGTACTTC. This gives the protein CASSLETSSYEQYF.

The V and J genes are TRBV30 and TRBJ1-4; TRBD1 aligns across 10 bases. With V trimmed by 4 bases and J by 6 bases, 5 bases remained unmatched. From germline, CDR1 is GTSNPN and CDR2 SVGIG (reference sequence). The CDR3 is 14 amino acids. The DNA for the CDR3 is TGTGCCTGGACATCCGGGACAGGGGATGAAAAACTGTTTTTT. Residues: CAWTSGTGDEKLFF.

This clone showed up just a few times. The chain carries TRBV6-4 and TRBJ2-7, with 7 positions matching TRBD2. After removal of 4 bases from V and 2 bases from J, the junction contained 8 bases not matched to a gene. The CDR3 contains 15 residues. Germline CDR1 and CDR2: MRHNA and SNTAGT. CDR3 region: CASSAEASGPYEQYF. The CDR3 DNA follows: TGTGCCAGCAGTGCCGAAGCTAGCGGACCCTACGAGCAGTACTTC.

The chain combines TRBV6-4 with TRBJ2-1, with TRBD2 matching over 11 bases. V was pared by 0 bases and J by 9 bases, with 4 bases of the junction left unmatched. The CDR3 runs 15 residues. Germline V CDR1 and CDR2: MRHNA, SNTAGT. The CDR3 coding sequence is TGTGCCAGCAGTGACTCGACTAGCGGGAATACTGAGCAGTTCTTC. This encodes CASSDSTSGNTEQFF.

This clone appeared once. DNA of the CDR3: TGTGCCAGCAGTTACACCTGGGACTCAGCGTTGGAGACCCAGTACTTC. Its translation: CASSYTWDSALETQYF. The V gene is TRBV6-5, the J gene TRBJ2-5; D possibly corresponds to TRBD2 (6 bases). Deletions cut 2 bases from V and 5 bases from J, with 18 bases between. Germline V gene sequence: CDR1 MNHEY, CDR2 SVGAGI. The CDR3 runs 16 residues.

This clone was detected only once. The J gene is TRBJ2-2, the V gene TRBV7-2, with 13 bases aligning to TRBD2. V lost 1 base, J lost 5 bases, and 4 bases stayed unmatched. CDR3 length equals 17 residues. Germline V gene sequence: CDR1 SGHTA, CDR2 FQGNSA. This CDR3 is CASSLGGTSGMTGELFF. CDR3 coding DNA: TGTGCCAGCAGCTTAGGGGGGACTAGCGGGATGACCGGGGAGCTGTTTTTT.

V and J are TRBV6-5 and TRBJ1-1; unclear D gene. The V end lost 4 bases, the J end lost 1 base, and 13 bases lay between the germline ends. The CDR3 length is 15 residues. Germline values: CDR1 MNHEY, CDR2 SVGAGI. The CDR3 DNA sequence: TGTGCCAGCAGTTCCGACCGACTAGCGAACACTGAAGCTTTCTTT. It codes for CASSSDRLANTEAFF.

This clone appeared once. Different DNA sequences within this sample yield the same CDR3. The chain uses TRBV30 and TRBJ1-5; D unresolved. The CDR3 runs 15 residues. The germline V and J ends were trimmed by 0 bases and 2 bases, with 11 bases remaining between them. The V gene's germline CDR1 is GTSNPN and CDR2 SVGIG (reference sequence). The CDR3 here is CAWSVPGGGNQPQHF. Written as DNA, the CDR3 is TGTGCCTGGAGTGTACCAGGAGGTGGCAATCAGCCCCAGCATTTT.

This rearrangement joins TRBV27 to TRBJ2-1; maybe TRBD2 (5 bases). CDR3 size: 13 residues. Germline CDR1 and CDR2: MNHEY and SMNVEV (reference sequence). The V end lost 4 bases, the J end lost 3 bases, and 7 bases lay between the germline ends. The CDR3 loop is CASSWTYYNEQFF. CDR3 bases: TGTGCCAGCAGTTGGACTTACTACAATGAGCAGTTCTTC.

This sequence joins TRBV7-8 and TRBJ1-4; D ambiguous. Germline V lookup: CDR1 SGHVS, CDR2 FQNEAQ. V gave up 3 bases and J gave up 3 bases, with 8 bases separating them. The CDR3 sequence is 14 residues long. CDR3 nucleotide sequence: TGTGCCAGCAGCTTTATCTCGTCTAATGAAAAACTGTTTTTT. It is translated as CASSFISSNEKLFF.

The V call is TRBV30, the J call TRBJ2-1; D gene ambiguous. Germline-derived CDR1 and CDR2 are GTSNPN and SVGIG (reference sequence). Trimming removed 5 bases from V and 4 bases from J, with 12 bases in between. This CDR3 contains 13 residues. The CDR3 DNA reads TGTGCCTGGGGGCTGGCGACTTACAATGAGCAGTTCTTC. Protein sequence: CAWGLATYNEQFF. The full variable domain, its missing parts supplied by reference TRBV30 and TRBJ2-1, is SQTIHQWPATLVQPVGSPLSLECTVEGTSNPNLYWYRQAAGRGLQLLFYSVGIGQISSEVPQNLSASRPQDRQFILSSKKLLLSDSGFYLCAWGLATYNEQFFGPGTRLTVL.

V and J are TRBV6-2 or TRBV6-3 and TRBJ2-7, with 7 bases identical to TRBD1. V lost 2 bases, J lost 2 bases, and 12 bases stayed unmatched. Germline lookup yields CDR1 MNHEY and CDR2 SVGEGT. This CDR3 is 17 amino acids long. CDR3 nucleotides: TGTGCCAGCAGTTACCCTACCCCGGGACAGCTAGCCTACGAGCAGTACTTC. Protein product: CASSYPTPGQLAYEQYF.

This chain links TRBV6-1 with TRBJ1-1; tentative D call: TRBD1 (5 bases). With 2 bases removed from V and 1 base from J, the gap between germline ends came to 8 bases. The CDR3 has 14 residues. CDR1 MNHNS and CDR2 SASEGT come from the germline V gene. The CDR3 DNA reads TGTGCCAGCAGTGAATGGGGGGGGAACACTGAAGCTTTCTTT. This codes for CASSEWGGNTEAFF.